Listed here are 20 T cell receptor beta chains from one sample, sequenced in a study of T cell repertoires in cytomegalovirus infection. TCRdb passed the reads through MiXCR, listing each CDR3 protein once. Among hundreds of thousands of distinct CDR3 sequences, roughly a quarter were seen once, and the ten largest hold less than 9.5%. Material: CD8+ T cells from PBMCs. The source is a human donor in good health (CMV status not recorded). Some clones in this sample may be carry-over from other donors' samples.

About this clonotype itself: A much bigger clone sits one base away, suggesting this may be a read error. The V call is TRBV7-6, the J call TRBJ2-5; 10 bases agree with TRBD2. CDR3 length: 15 residues. Germline CDR1 and CDR2: SGHVS and FNYEAQ. The V gene end was trimmed by 8 bases and the J gene end by 4 bases; junction bases not matched to a gene: 10. Here the CDR3 reads CASGWSGGARETQYF. CDR3 in DNA: TGTGCCAGCGGCTGGAGCGGGGGGGCACGAGAGACCCAGTACTTC.

A few counts support this clonotype. The chain carries TRBV6-2 or TRBV6-3 and TRBJ1-5, with TRBD1 matching over 7 bases. The germline CDR1 and CDR2 sequences are MNHEY and SVGEGT. Germline trimming cut 5 bases from V and 0 bases from J; bases unmatched to any gene: 7. The CDR3 totals 16 residues. The CDR3 reads CASSGPGGYSNQPQHF. DNA for the CDR3: TGTGCCAGCAGTGGTCCAGGGGGGTATAGCAATCAGCCCCAGCATTTT.

The CDR3 loop reads CASRLAGAYEQYV. The CDR3 DNA reads as TGTGCCAGCCGACTAGCGGGTGCCTACGAGCAGTACGTC. The V and J genes are TRBV6-5 and TRBJ2-7; 10 nucleotides line up with TRBD2. Germline-derived CDR1 and CDR2 are MNHEY and SVGAGI. The trim removed 8 bases at V and 2 bases at J, leaving 3 bases unmatched. CDR3 length equals 13 residues.

CDR3: CSVEEVAQETQYF. The CDR3 coding sequence is TGCAGCGTTGAAGAGGTAGCTCAAGAGACCCAGTACTTC. The V gene is TRBV29-1, the J gene TRBJ2-5, with D uncertain. Trimming stripped 0 bases from V and 2 bases from J, with 7 bases between. Germline assignment: CDR1 SQVTM and CDR2 ANQGSEA. The CDR3 is 13 residues long. Combining the CDR3 with reference TRBV29-1 and TRBJ2-5 gives the whole variable domain SAVISQKPSRDICQRGTSLTIQCQVDSQVTMMFWYRQQPGQSLTLIATANQGSEATYESGFVIDKFPISRPNLTFSTLTVSNMSPEDSSIYLCSVEEVAQETQYFGPGTRLLVL.

Only one count was recorded for this clonotype. This chain connects TRBV20-1 to TRBJ1-4; D is perhaps TRBD1 (5 bases). Trimming left V 1 base short and J 6 bases short, with 18 bases between. This CDR3 is built from 16 residues. CDR1 and CDR2 (germline): DFQATT, SNEGSKA (reference sequence). The CDR3 bases are TGCAGTGCTAGAGGAGCGTCGGGACTTAAAGATGAAAAACTGTTTTTT. Encoded protein: CSARGASGLKDEKLFF.

Of note for this clonotype: Being one base from a much bigger clone, this may be a read error. This rearrangement joins TRBV12-3 or TRBV12-4 to TRBJ1-3; no firm D call. The CDR3 contains 13 residues. The CDR3 DNA sequence: TGTGCCAGCAGTTTGAAAGTCTCCGGCACCAGATATTTT. Translated: CASSLKVSGTRYF.

This clonotype has a count of ten or more. The chain uses TRBV27 and TRBJ2-1, with D hard to call. In germline, CDR1 is MNHEY, CDR2 SMNVEV (reference sequence). This CDR3 has 15 amino acids. V was trimmed by 3 bases and J by 4 bases, leaving 13 bases between them. As DNA, the CDR3 is TGTGCCAGCAGTTTCGGCCCTGTACTGTACAATGAGCAGTTCTTC. It encodes CASSFGPVLYNEQFF.

The chain recombines TRBV6-2 or TRBV6-3 with TRBJ2-3; 11 nucleotides agree with TRBD2. Germline V gives CDR1 MNHEY, CDR2 SVGEGT. Unmatched junction bases numbered 9, after V lost 6 bases and J lost 4 bases. This CDR3 comprises 16 residues. CDR3 sequence reads: CASSPLTSGVADTQYF. The DNA of the CDR3 is TGTGCCAGCAGCCCGTTGACTAGCGGGGTGGCAGATACGCAGTATTTT.

The rearrangement uses TRBV7-6 and TRBJ1-2; D is unclear. Trimming removed 1 base from V and 10 bases from J, with 10 bases in between. Germline CDR1 reads SGHVS; CDR2 reads FNYEAQ. This CDR3 contains 12 residues. The chain's CDR3 is CASSLEAQIYTF. CDR3 nucleotide sequence: TGTGCCAGCAGCTTAGAAGCGCAAATCTACACCTTC.

At least ten counts were recorded for this clonotype. The chain links TRBV7-8 to TRBJ1-4; D is unclear. CDR3 size: 14 residues. The germline V gene has CDR1 SGHVS and CDR2 FQNEAQ. V was trimmed by 2 bases and J by 7 bases, leaving 11 bases between them. The CDR3 is CASSLQDAGEKLFF. The CDR3 DNA follows: TGTGCCAGCAGCTTACAGGACGCGGGTGAAAAACTGTTTTTT.

This clonotype came up a few times. The chain carries TRBV29-1 and TRBJ1-5; the match to TRBD1 covers 11 bases. Per the germline V gene, CDR1 is SQVTM and CDR2 is ANQGSEA. The CDR3 is made up of 14 amino acids. The V and J ends lost 6 bases and 6 bases, in that order; junction bases with no gene match: 7. The chain's CDR3 is CSVATGTGGQPQHF. The CDR3 nucleotides are TGCAGCGTCGCAACCGGGACAGGGGGTCAGCCCCAGCATTTT.

The table lists this clonotype with a few counts. The chain is built from TRBV10-3 and TRBJ2-2, with a weak D call TRBD2 (6 bases). CDR1 ENHRY and CDR2 SYGVKD come from the germline V gene. V lost 6 bases and J lost 6, with 20 bases in between. The CDR3 runs 16 residues. The CDR3 nucleotides read TGTGCCATCAGACTCTGGGGGGAGAGGGCCCCCGGGGAGCTGTTTTTT. It yields the protein CAIRLWGERAPGELFF.

This clonotype was recorded only once. This may come from a read error, since a much larger clone is one base off. V and J are TRBV7-7 and TRBJ2-2, with 9 bases aligning to TRBD1. The CDR3 is 15 amino acids. CDR1 is SSHAT, CDR2 FNYEAQ, per germline (reference sequence). CDR3 nucleotides: TGTGCTAGCACCTGGGGACAGGGCGACACCGGGGGGCTGTTTTTT. Its protein product is CASTWGQGDTGGLFF.

A few counts support this clonotype. The genes are TRBV14 and TRBJ1-2; D is unclear. CDR1 SGHDN and CDR2 FVKESK come from the germline V gene. V was shortened by 4 bases and J by 4 bases, with 13 bases between the two germline ends. CDR3 length: 14 amino acids. CDR3 amino acids: CASSLTEIGYGYTF. The DNA for the CDR3 is TGTGCCAGCAGCCTCACGGAGATTGGCTATGGCTACACCTTC.

The rearrangement uses TRBV6-2 or TRBV6-3 and TRBJ2-7; D remains ambiguous. The CDR3 runs 15 residues. V was trimmed by 2 bases and J by 3 bases, leaving 14 bases between them. The germline CDR1 and CDR2 sequences are MNHEY and SVGEGT. CDR3 sequence reads: CASSYVGYKIYEQYF. The CDR3 coding sequence is TGTGCCAGCAGTTACGTAGGATACAAAATCTACGAGCAGTACTTC.

The V gene is TRBV6-2 or TRBV6-3, the J gene TRBJ2-7; TRBD1 aligns across 10 bases. CDR1 is MNHEY and CDR2 is SVGEGT in the germline V gene. V was clipped by 6 bases and J by 6 bases; unmatched bases: 11. The CDR3 runs to 15 residues. The CDR3 nucleotides read TGTGCCAGCAGGCGGGACAGGGGCAAATTTTCCGAGCAGTACGTC. As protein: CASRRDRGKFSEQYV.

Only a few counts were recorded for this clonotype. The genes are TRBV20-1 and TRBJ1-5, with D tentatively TRBD1 (6 bases). Germline CDR1 DFQATT, CDR2 SNEGSKA (reference sequence). The CDR3 runs to 17 residues. V shed 0 bases and J shed 2 bases, with 17 bases lying between them. The CDR3 nucleotides read TGCAGTGCTAGAGATTATGGGGGCTTCGAGGGCAATCAGCCCCAGCATTTT. It specifies CSARDYGGFEGNQPQHF.

The chain links TRBV23-1 to TRBJ1-1; no firm D call. TRBV23-1 is treated as an ORF (open reading frame) with a function not yet certain. V lost 1 base, J lost 0 bases, and 24 bases lay in between. This CDR3 spans 20 amino acids. The DNA of the CDR3 is TGCGCCAGCAGTCAATGGACCAGGCTGAGTTATACGCCCATGAACACTGAAGCTTTCTTT. It encodes CASSQWTRLSYTPMNTEAFF.

In the case of this clonotype: A much larger clone differs from this one at a single base, so this may be a read error. V is TRBV28 and J is TRBJ2-3; no clear D. Looked up from germline, CDR1 is MDHEN and CDR2 is SYDVKM. This CDR3 has 12 amino acids. The CDR3: CTSSPTTDTQYF. CDR3 sequence (DNA): TGTACCAGCAGTCCTACTACAGATACGCAGTATTTT.

The chain has TRBV14 and TRBJ2-7; D gene unclear. The germline V and J ends were trimmed by 3 bases and 5 bases, with 17 bases remaining between them. Germline V gene lookup returns CDR1 SGHDN and CDR2 FVKESK. This CDR3 has 15 amino acids. CDR3 sequence reads: CASSQVLGLPDEQYF. In DNA form, the CDR3 reads TGTGCCAGCAGCCAGGTCCTAGGCCTCCCGGACGAGCAGTACTTC. The entire variable domain, with the rest obtained from reference TRBV14 and TRBJ2-7, is as follows: EAGVTQFPSHSVIEKGQTVTLRCDPISGHDNLYWYRRVMGKEIKFLLHFVKESKQDESGMPNNRFLAERTGGTYSTLKVQPAELEDSGVYFCASSQVLGLPDEQYFGPGTRLTVT.